This passage covers 32 T cell receptor beta chains from one sample sequenced in a study of T cell responses to AZD1222 COVID-19 vaccine. Assay used: immunoSEQ multiplex PCR; TCRdb lists only in-frame clones, some missing. The sample holds around 180,000 clones, just over 85% seen once. Sample: peripheral blood, taken on day 0 of AZD1222 vaccination. All receptors derive from an adult in good health.

V usage is TRBV7-2 and J usage is TRBJ1-1; 9 nucleotides align to TRBD1. V was clipped by 6 bases and J by 7 bases; unmatched bases: 6. The CDR3 is 13 amino acids. Germline CDR1 SGHTA, CDR2 FQGNSA. The CDR3 loop reads CASRLQGAIEAFF. The CDR3 nucleotides are TGTGCCAGCAGACTACAGGGGGCGATTGAAGCTTTCTTT.

This clone has more than one count but fewer than ten. The chain links TRBV28 to TRBJ1-2; 8 nucleotides line up with TRBD1. Germline CDR1 reads MDHEN; CDR2 reads SYDVKM. The CDR3 is 18 amino acids. The V and J ends lost 3 bases and 0 bases, in that order; junction bases with no gene match: 12. The CDR3 sequence is CASSLIRDRIVPNYGYTF. CDR3 bases: TGTGCCAGCAGTTTGATCCGGGACAGGATCGTACCTAACTATGGCTACACCTTC.

The chain carries TRBV5-1 and TRBJ2-1; D unclear. Germline V lookup: CDR1 SGHRS, CDR2 YFSETQ. The V end lost 0 bases, the J end lost 1 base, and 8 bases lay between the germline ends. This CDR3 contains 15 residues. CDR3 residues: CASSLDPLSYNEQFF. CDR3 in DNA: TGCGCCAGCAGCTTGGACCCCCTATCCTACAATGAGCAGTTCTTC. The entire variable domain, with the rest obtained from reference TRBV5-1 and TRBJ2-1, is as follows: KAGVTQTPRYLIKTRGQQVTLSCSPISGHRSVSWYQQTPGQGLQFLFEYFSETQRNKGNFPGRFSGRQFSNSRSEMNVSTLELGDSALYLCASSLDPLSYNEQFFGPGTRLTVL.

The rearrangement links TRBV6-6 to TRBJ1-5; 7 nucleotides agree with TRBD1. In germline, CDR1 is MNHNY, CDR2 SVGAGI (reference sequence). This CDR3 has 14 residues. J lost 5 bases, V lost 2 bases, and 3 bases had no gene match. The chain's CDR3 is CASSYRGRDQPQHF. The CDR3 DNA is TGTGCCAGCAGTTACAGGGGGCGCGATCAGCCCCAGCATTTT.

The V call is TRBV7-9, the J call TRBJ1-2; 9 bases are shared with TRBD1. CDR1 is SEHNR, CDR2 FQNEAQ, per germline (reference sequence). This CDR3 has 14 residues. V dropped 5 bases and J dropped 2; count of bases not matched to a gene: 3. The CDR3 loop is CASSRTGGNYGYTF. The CDR3 nucleotides read TGTGCCAGCAGCCGAACAGGGGGCAACTATGGCTACACCTTC.

The chain links TRBV6-5 to TRBJ1-4; no firm D call. There are 11 residues in the CDR3. Germline-derived CDR1 and CDR2 are MNHEY and SVGAGI. V was clipped by 2 bases and J by 8 bases, with 3 bases between them. The CDR3: CASSYGEKLFF. For the CDR3, the DNA is TGTGCCAGCAGTTACGGCGAAAAACTGTTTTTT.

This chain joins TRBV10-3 and TRBJ2-1, with unresolved D. The CDR3 runs 14 residues. With 5 bases removed from V and 8 bases from J, the gap between germline ends came to 16 bases. Germline lookup yields CDR1 ENHRY and CDR2 SYGVKD. The CDR3 protein is CAISPTALVDEQFF. The CDR3 DNA follows: TGTGCCATCAGTCCTACAGCCCTAGTGGATGAGCAGTTCTTC.

This clone was detected only once. This rearrangement joins TRBV18 to TRBJ1-6; the D gene is possibly TRBD1 (6 bases). The germline CDR1 and CDR2 sequences are KGHSH and LQKENI. Trimming removed 3 bases from V and 9 bases from J, with 15 bases in between. The CDR3 spans 15 residues. In DNA, the CDR3 is TGTGCCAGCTCACCGGGGGAACAGGGACGTTCACCCCTCCACTTT. The encoded protein is CASSPGEQGRSPLHF. The full variable domain, completed using reference TRBV18 and TRBJ1-6, is NAGVMQNPRHLVRRRGQEARLRCSPMKGHSHVYWYRQLPEEGLKFMVYLQKENIIDESGMPKERFSAEFPKEGPSILRIQQVVRGDSAAYFCASSPGEQGRSPLHFGNGTRLTVT.

The chain uses TRBV19 and TRBJ2-7; D may be TRBD1 or TRBD2 (5 bases each). From germline, CDR1 is LNHDA and CDR2 SQIVND (reference sequence). This CDR3 has 14 amino acids. Trimming pared 1 base from V and 3 bases from J, leaving 10 bases between. DNA of the CDR3: TGTGCCAGTAGTATAGGTGGGGGATTCTACGAGCAGTACTTC. Translating gives CASSIGGGFYEQYF.

CDR3 bases: TGTGCCAGCAGCATGACTTACTCTGGAAACACCATATATTTT. It translates to CASSMTYSGNTIYF. This chain joins TRBV7-4 and TRBJ1-3; D ambiguous. Germline values: CDR1 SGHVT, CDR2 SQSDAQ. The CDR3 covers 14 residues. Trimming cost V 5 bases and J 0 bases, with 8 bases left between them.

This chain connects TRBV10-3 to TRBJ1-3, with 7 bases fitting TRBD1. Germline CDR1 is ENHRY and CDR2 is SYGVKD. With V trimmed by 7 bases and J by 0 bases, 3 bases remained unmatched. The CDR3 has 14 residues. Here the CDR3 DNA reads TGTGCCATCACCAGGGACAGCTCTGGAAACACCATATATTTT. Its translation is CAITRDSSGNTIYF.

The V gene is TRBV5-1, the J gene TRBJ2-7; 8 bases match TRBD1. This CDR3 spans 15 amino acids. The V and J ends lost 3 bases and 4 bases, in that order; junction bases with no gene match: 9. CDR1 SGHRS and CDR2 YFSETQ come from the germline V gene. This CDR3 reads CASSSRTGSGYEQYF. The DNA of the CDR3 is TGCGCCAGCAGCTCACGGACAGGGTCGGGATACGAGCAGTACTTC.

V usage is TRBV7-2 and J usage is TRBJ1-2; D is ambiguous. The CDR3 is 14 residues long. Trimming took 1 base from V and 4 from J, leaving 10 bases between them. Germline assignment: CDR1 SGHTA and CDR2 FQGNSA. The chain's CDR3 is CASSLGSEGYGYTF. CDR3 nucleotide sequence: TGTGCCAGCAGCTTAGGGTCTGAGGGCTATGGCTACACCTTC.

The chain couples TRBV4-1 to TRBJ1-2, with 8 bases fitting TRBD1. The length of the CDR3 is 15 residues. With 1 base clipped from V and 8 bases from J, the junction kept 9 bases outside the gene matches. Germline V lookup: CDR1 MGHRA, CDR2 YSYEKL. For the CDR3, the DNA is TGCGCCAGCAGCCAAGGTTCCACAGGGGGAAGAGGCTACACCTTC. This sequence encodes CASSQGSTGGRGYTF.

The chain uses TRBV5-1 and TRBJ1-2; no firm D call. Germline lookup yields CDR1 SGHRS and CDR2 YFSETQ. The CDR3 covers 12 residues. With 1 base removed from V and 0 bases from J, the gap between germline ends came to 1 base. CDR3 sequence reads: CASSLTNYGYTF. The CDR3 DNA sequence: TGCGCCAGCAGCTTGACTAACTATGGCTACACCTTC.

This chain connects TRBV7-9 to TRBJ1-3; D may be TRBD1 (6 bases). There are 16 residues in the CDR3. V gave up 1 base and J gave up 1 base, with 11 bases separating them. The germline V gene has CDR1 SEHNR and CDR2 FQNEAQ (reference sequence). CDR3 in amino acids: CASSLVTGPSGNTIYF. The CDR3 nucleotides read TGTGCCAGCAGCTTAGTGACAGGACCTTCTGGAAACACCATATATTTT.

The rearrangement joins TRBV7-7 to TRBJ2-7, with a possible D match to TRBD2 (5 bases). From germline, CDR1 is SSHAT and CDR2 FNYEAQ (reference sequence). With 5 bases removed from V and 5 bases from J, the gap between germline ends came to 13 bases. The CDR3 is 13 amino acids. The CDR3 here is CASSKDKGDEQYF. CDR3 DNA: TGTGCCAGCAGCAAAGACAAGGGAGACGAGCAGTACTTC.

This clone was observed a handful of times. The chain is built from TRBV6-2 or TRBV6-3 and TRBJ2-1; 8 positions agree with TRBD2. Germline trimming cut 0 bases from V and 7 bases from J; bases unmatched to any gene: 5. Germline V gene lookup returns CDR1 MNHEY and CDR2 SVGEGT. CDR3 length: 15 residues. DNA of the CDR3: TGTGCCAGCAGTTACTCGAGCGGGGGCGGAAATGAGCAGTTCTTC. Encoded protein: CASSYSSGGGNEQFF.

The rearrangement joins TRBV9 to TRBJ1-1, with TRBD1 matching over 9 bases. This CDR3 has 15 amino acids. The V segment lost 1 base and the J segment 3 bases; nucleotides outside the gene matches: 4. Looked up from germline, CDR1 is SGDLS and CDR2 is YYNGEE. CDR3 DNA: TGTGCCAGCAGCGTAACTGGGACAGGGCACACTGAAGCTTTCTTT. This translates into CASSVTGTGHTEAFF.

V is TRBV7-9 and J is TRBJ1-2, with D possibly matching TRBD1 (6 bases). V lost 5 bases, J lost 4 bases, and 11 bases lay in between. Germline assignment: CDR1 SEHNR and CDR2 FQNEAQ (reference sequence). This CDR3 has 13 amino acids. The DNA of the CDR3 is TGTGCCAGCAGCCGGACAGACCCCTATGGCTACACCTTC. As protein: CASSRTDPYGYTF. The entire variable domain, with the rest obtained from reference TRBV7-9 and TRBJ1-2, is as follows: DTGVSQNPRHKITKRGQNVTFRCDPISEHNRLYWYRQTLGQGPEFLTYFQNEAQLEKSRLLSDRFSAERPKGSFSTLEIQRTEQGDSAMYLCASSRTDPYGYTFGSGTRLTVV.

V and J are TRBV19 and TRBJ1-5; D is ambiguous. The CDR3 is 14 residues long. The V end lost 4 bases, the J end lost 0 bases, and 7 bases lay between the germline ends. Germline CDR1 reads LNHDA; CDR2 reads SQIVND (reference sequence). In nucleotides, the CDR3 is TGTGCCAGTAGTAGGCTAGTTAGCAATCAGCCCCAGCATTTT. This codes for CASSRLVSNQPQHF.

This clone was counted between two and nine times. The V gene is TRBV6-2 or TRBV6-3, the J gene TRBJ1-2; TRBD1 matches at 7 bases. CDR3 length equals 16 residues. The junction had 4 bases not matched to a gene; V was cut back by 0 bases and J by 0 bases. CDR1 is MNHEY, CDR2 SVGEGT, per germline. CDR3 DNA: TGTGCCAGCAGTTACTCGTGGGACAGACCTAACTATGGCTACACCTTC. Translating gives CASSYSWDRPNYGYTF.

The chain is built from TRBV5-1 and TRBJ1-6, with D maybe TRBD1 (5 bases). Trimming shortened V by 1 base and J by 6 bases, and 11 bases separated the two germline ends. The V gene's germline CDR1 is SGHRS and CDR2 YFSETQ. CDR3 size: 15 residues. CDR3 region: CASSLPGRGNSPLHF. CDR3 DNA sequence: TGCGCCAGCAGCTTGCCAGGGAGGGGTAATTCACCCCTCCACTTT.

The CDR3 protein is CASRTGTQETQYF. The CDR3 DNA reads TGTGCCAGCAGGACAGGGACCCAAGAGACCCAGTACTTC. This chain links TRBV12-3 or TRBV12-4 with TRBJ2-5, with TRBD1 matching over 7 bases. V shed 6 bases, J shed 1 base, and the junction held 2 bases outside the gene matches. The CDR3 sequence is 13 residues long.

This rearrangement joins TRBV30 to TRBJ2-2; maybe TRBD1 (6 bases). Germline-derived CDR1 and CDR2 are GTSNPN and SVGIG (reference sequence). The CDR3 spans 12 residues. V lost 5 bases and J 6 bases, leaving 10 bases between the germline ends. The CDR3 DNA reads as TGTGCCTGGGACCAGGGGTCCGGGGAGCTGTTTTTT. Amino acids: CAWDQGSGELFF. The full variable domain, in which reference TRBV30 and TRBJ2-2 provide the parts outside the CDR3, is SQTIHQWPATLVQPVGSPLSLECTVEGTSNPNLYWYRQAAGRGLQLLFYSVGIGQISSEVPQNLSASRPQDRQFILSSKKLLLSDSGFYLCAWDQGSGELFFGEGSRLTVL.

The chain has TRBV19 and TRBJ2-1; 8 bases match TRBD1. Looked up from germline, CDR1 is LNHDA and CDR2 is SQIVND (reference sequence). The CDR3 is 15 amino acids. With 2 bases clipped from V and 4 bases from J, the junction kept 4 bases outside the gene matches. CDR3 region: CASSITGQVYNEQFF. CDR3 nucleotides: TGTGCCAGTAGTATAACGGGACAGGTTTACAATGAGCAGTTCTTC.

This clone occurred once. This chain connects TRBV5-6 to TRBJ2-5, with TRBD2 matching over 12 bases. CDR1 is SGHDT and CDR2 is YYEEEE in the germline V gene. With 0 bases clipped from V and 5 bases from J, the junction kept 8 bases outside the gene matches. This CDR3 region has 17 residues. CDR3 sequence reads: CASSLVASGGAGETQYF. CDR3 sequence (DNA): TGTGCCAGCAGCTTGGTGGCTAGCGGGGGGGCCGGTGAGACCCAGTACTTC.

V usage is TRBV19 and J usage is TRBJ1-5, with TRBD1 as a possible D gene (5 bases). V shed 6 bases and J shed 4 bases, with 10 bases lying between them. Germline CDR1 reads LNHDA; CDR2 reads SQIVND (reference sequence). The CDR3 loop spans 13 amino acids. CDR3 amino acids: CASREQENQPQHF. In DNA form, the CDR3 reads TGTGCCAGTAGGGAACAGGAGAATCAGCCCCAGCATTTT.

This clone was seen only once. The CDR3, as DNA: TGTGCCAGCAGTCCCAGGCCCGAGTGGGAGCAGTACTTC. Translation: CASSPRPEWEQYF. The chain is built from TRBV6-5 and TRBJ2-7; D not certain. In germline, CDR1 is MNHEY, CDR2 SVGAGI. Trimming took 5 bases from V and 7 from J, leaving 15 bases between them. CDR3 length: 13 residues.

This clone was observed once. The chain joins TRBV10-1 to TRBJ1-5; TRBD1 aligns across 7 bases. The V segment lost 8 bases and the J segment 0 bases; nucleotides outside the gene matches: 4. The CDR3 totals 14 residues. Looked up from germline, CDR1 is WNHNN and CDR2 is SYGVQD (reference sequence). The CDR3 is CASPDRRSNQPQHF. The CDR3 DNA reads TGCGCCAGCCCGGACAGGCGTAGCAATCAGCCCCAGCATTTT.

This clone was recorded only once. The J gene is TRBJ1-1, the V gene TRBV7-2; 7 bases align to TRBD1. Per germline, CDR1 SGHTA and CDR2 FQGNSA. This CDR3 is built from 14 residues. V dropped 5 bases and J dropped 5; count of bases not matched to a gene: 8. The CDR3 loop is CASSGGRGRTEAFF. The CDR3 DNA follows: TGTGCCAGCAGCGGGGGCAGGGGGAGGACTGAAGCTTTCTTT. The full variable domain, completed using reference TRBV7-2 and TRBJ1-1, is GAGVSQSPSNKVTEKGKDVELRCDPISGHTALYWYRQSLGQGLEFLIYFQGNSAPDKSGLPSDRFSAERTGGSVSTLTIQRTQQEDSAVYLCASSGGRGRTEAFFGQGTRLTVV.

The rearrangement uses TRBV7-2 and TRBJ1-5; D gene ambiguous. Trimming took 3 bases from V and 5 from J, leaving 11 bases between them. The CDR3 totals 14 residues. CDR1 is SGHTA and CDR2 is FQGNSA in the germline V gene. CDR3 coding DNA: TGTGCCAGCAGCTTGGGTCACAGAGATCAGCCCCAGCATTTT. It codes for CASSLGHRDQPQHF.